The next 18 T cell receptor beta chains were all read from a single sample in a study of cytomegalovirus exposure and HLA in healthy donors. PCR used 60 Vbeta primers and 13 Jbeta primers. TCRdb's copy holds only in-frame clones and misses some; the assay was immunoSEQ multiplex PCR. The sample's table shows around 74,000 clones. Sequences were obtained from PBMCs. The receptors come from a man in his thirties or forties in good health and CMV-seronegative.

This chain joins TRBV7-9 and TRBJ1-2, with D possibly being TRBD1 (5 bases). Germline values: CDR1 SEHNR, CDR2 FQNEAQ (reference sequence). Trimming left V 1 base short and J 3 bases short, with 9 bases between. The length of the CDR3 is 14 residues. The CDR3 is CASSLGQIYYGYTF. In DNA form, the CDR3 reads TGTGCCAGCAGCTTAGGACAGATTTACTATGGCTACACCTTC.

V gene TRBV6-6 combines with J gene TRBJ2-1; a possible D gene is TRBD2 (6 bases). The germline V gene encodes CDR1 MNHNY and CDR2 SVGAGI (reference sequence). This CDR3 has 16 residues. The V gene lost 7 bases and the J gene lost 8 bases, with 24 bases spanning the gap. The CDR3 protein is CASTSREEGNWDEQFF. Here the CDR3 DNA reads TGTGCCAGCACCTCTCGTGAGGAGGGGAATTGGGATGAGCAGTTCTTC.

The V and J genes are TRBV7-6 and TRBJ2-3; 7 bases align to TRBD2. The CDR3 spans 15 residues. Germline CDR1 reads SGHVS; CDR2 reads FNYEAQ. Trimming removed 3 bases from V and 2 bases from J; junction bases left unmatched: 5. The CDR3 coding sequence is TGTGCCAGCAGCTTTTACCTAGCGGACACAGATACGCAGTATTTT. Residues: CASSFYLADTDTQYF.

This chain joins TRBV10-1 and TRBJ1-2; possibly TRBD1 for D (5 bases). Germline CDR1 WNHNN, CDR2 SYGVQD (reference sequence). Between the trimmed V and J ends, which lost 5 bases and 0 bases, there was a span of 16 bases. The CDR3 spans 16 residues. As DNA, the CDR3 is TGCGCCAGCAGTTACAGGCCCCAGGAAGCTAACTATGGCTACACCTTC. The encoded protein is CASSYRPQEANYGYTF.

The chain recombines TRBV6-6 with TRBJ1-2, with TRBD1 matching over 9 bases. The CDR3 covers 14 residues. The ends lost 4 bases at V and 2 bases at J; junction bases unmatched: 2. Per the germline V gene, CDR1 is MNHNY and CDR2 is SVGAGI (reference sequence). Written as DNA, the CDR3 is TGTGCCAGCAGTTGGACAGGGGTAAACTATGGCTACACCTTC. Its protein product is CASSWTGVNYGYTF.

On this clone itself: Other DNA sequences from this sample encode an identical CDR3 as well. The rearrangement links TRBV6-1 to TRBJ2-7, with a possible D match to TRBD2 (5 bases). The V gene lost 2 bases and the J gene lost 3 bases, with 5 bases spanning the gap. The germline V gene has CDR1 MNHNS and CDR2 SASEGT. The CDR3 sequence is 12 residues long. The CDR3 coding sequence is TGTGCCAGCAGTGAAACTAGCTACGAGCAGTACTTC. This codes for CASSETSYEQYF.

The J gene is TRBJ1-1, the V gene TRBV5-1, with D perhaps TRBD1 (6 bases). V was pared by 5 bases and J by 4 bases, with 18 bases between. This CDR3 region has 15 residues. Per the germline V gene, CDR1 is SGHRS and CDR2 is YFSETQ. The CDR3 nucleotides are TGCGCCAGCAGTTTGCGAACCGGGACAACCACTGAAGCTTTCTTT. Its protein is CASSLRTGTTTEAFF.

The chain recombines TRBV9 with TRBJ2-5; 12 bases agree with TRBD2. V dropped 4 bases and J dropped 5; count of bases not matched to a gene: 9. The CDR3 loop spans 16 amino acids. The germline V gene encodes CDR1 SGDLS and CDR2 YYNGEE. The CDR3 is CASSLGLAGYDETQYF. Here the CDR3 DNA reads TGTGCCAGCAGCCTCGGACTAGCGGGGTACGATGAGACCCAGTACTTC.

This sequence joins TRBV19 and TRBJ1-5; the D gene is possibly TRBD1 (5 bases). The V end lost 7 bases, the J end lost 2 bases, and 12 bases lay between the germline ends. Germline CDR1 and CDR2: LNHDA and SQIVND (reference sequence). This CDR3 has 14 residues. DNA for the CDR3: TGTGCCAGTATCCGGCGGGGGGGCAATCAGCCCCAGCATTTT. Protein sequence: CASIRRGGNQPQHF.

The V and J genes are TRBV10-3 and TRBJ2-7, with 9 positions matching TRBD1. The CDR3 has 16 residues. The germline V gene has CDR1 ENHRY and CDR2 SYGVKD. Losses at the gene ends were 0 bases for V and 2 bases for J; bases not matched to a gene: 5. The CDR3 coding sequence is TGTGCCATCAGTGAGTCGAGGGGGACAGGGACCTACGAGCAGTACTTC. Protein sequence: CAISESRGTGTYEQYF.

The DNA of the CDR3 is TGTGCCAGCAGTGAATGGGGCCGTAATAATTCACCCCTCCACTTT. This translates into CASSEWGRNNSPLHF. The V and J genes are TRBV2 and TRBJ1-6; D might be TRBD1 (5 bases). With 2 bases removed from V and 5 bases from J, the gap between germline ends came to 10 bases. The CDR3 has 15 residues. Germline CDR1 and CDR2: SNHLY and FYNNEI.

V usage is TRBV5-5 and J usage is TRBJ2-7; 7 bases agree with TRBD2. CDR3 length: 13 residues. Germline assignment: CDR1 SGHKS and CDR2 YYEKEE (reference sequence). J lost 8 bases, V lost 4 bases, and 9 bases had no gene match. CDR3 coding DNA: TGTGCCAGCAGCGCGGGGGAGTTCATAAAGCAGTACTTC. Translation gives CASSAGEFIKQYF.

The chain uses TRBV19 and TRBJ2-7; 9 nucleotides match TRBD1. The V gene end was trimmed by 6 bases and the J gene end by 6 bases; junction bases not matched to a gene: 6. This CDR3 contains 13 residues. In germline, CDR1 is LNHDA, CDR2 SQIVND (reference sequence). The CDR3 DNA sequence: TGTGCCAGTAGAAGGACAGGGGAGGGCGAGCAGTACTTC. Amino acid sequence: CASRRTGEGEQYF.

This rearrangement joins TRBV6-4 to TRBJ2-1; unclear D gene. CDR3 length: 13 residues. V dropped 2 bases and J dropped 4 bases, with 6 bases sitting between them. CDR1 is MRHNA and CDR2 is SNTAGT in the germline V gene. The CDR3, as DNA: TGTGCCAGCAGTGACGGAGATTACAATGAGCAGTTCTTC. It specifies CASSDGDYNEQFF.

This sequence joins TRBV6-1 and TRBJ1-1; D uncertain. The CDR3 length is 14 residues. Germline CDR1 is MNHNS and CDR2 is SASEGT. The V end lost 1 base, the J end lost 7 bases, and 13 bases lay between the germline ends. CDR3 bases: TGTGCCAGCAGTGAAGAGGCAGGAAAGCTTGAAGCTTTCTTT. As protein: CASSEEAGKLEAFF.

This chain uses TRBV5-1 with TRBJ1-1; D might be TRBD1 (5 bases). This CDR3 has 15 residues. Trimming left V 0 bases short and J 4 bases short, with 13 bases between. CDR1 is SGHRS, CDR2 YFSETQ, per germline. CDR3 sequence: CASSLAVQRGTEAFF. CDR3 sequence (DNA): TGCGCCAGCAGCTTGGCCGTGCAAAGGGGCACTGAAGCTTTCTTT.

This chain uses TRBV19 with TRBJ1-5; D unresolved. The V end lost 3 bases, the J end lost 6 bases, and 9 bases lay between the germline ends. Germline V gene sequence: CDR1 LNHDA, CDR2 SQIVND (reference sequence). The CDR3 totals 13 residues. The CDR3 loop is CASSMREIQPQHF. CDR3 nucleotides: TGTGCCAGTAGTATGCGAGAGATTCAGCCCCAGCATTTT.

The CDR3 DNA follows: TGTGCCAGCAGCGCGCATAGTTTTTACACTGAAGCTTTCTTT. Translation: CASSAHSFYTEAFF. J is TRBJ1-1 and V is TRBV9; D gene ambiguous. The germline V and J ends were trimmed by 3 bases and 3 bases, with 12 bases remaining between them. This CDR3 region has 14 residues. Germline CDR1 reads SGDLS; CDR2 reads YYNGEE. The entire variable domain, with the rest obtained from reference TRBV9 and TRBJ1-1, is as follows: DSGVTQTPKHLITATGQRVTLRCSPRSGDLSVYWYQQSLDQGLQFLIQYYNGEERAKGNILERFSAQQFPDLHSELNLSSLELGDSALYFCASSAHSFYTEAFFGQGTRLTVV.